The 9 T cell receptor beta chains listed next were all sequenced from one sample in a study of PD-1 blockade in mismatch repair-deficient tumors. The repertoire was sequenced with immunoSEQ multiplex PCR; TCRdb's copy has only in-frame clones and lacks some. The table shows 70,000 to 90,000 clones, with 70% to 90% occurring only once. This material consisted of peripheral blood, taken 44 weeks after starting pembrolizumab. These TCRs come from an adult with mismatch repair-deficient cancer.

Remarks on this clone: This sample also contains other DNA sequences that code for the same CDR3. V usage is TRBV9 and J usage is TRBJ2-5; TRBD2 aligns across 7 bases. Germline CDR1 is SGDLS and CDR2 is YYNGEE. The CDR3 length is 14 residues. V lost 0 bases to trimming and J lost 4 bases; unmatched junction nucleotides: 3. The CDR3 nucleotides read TGTGCCAGCAGCGTAGACTCGGGGGGAGAGACCCAGTACTTC. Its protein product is CASSVDSGGETQYF.

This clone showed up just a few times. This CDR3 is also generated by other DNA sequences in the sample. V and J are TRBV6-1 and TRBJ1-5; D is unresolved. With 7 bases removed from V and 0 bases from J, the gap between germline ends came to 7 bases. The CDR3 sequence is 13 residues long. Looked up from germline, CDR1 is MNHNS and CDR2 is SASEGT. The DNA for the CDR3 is TGTGCCAGCACGGGGAATAGCAATCAGCCCCAGCATTTT. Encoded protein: CASTGNSNQPQHF.

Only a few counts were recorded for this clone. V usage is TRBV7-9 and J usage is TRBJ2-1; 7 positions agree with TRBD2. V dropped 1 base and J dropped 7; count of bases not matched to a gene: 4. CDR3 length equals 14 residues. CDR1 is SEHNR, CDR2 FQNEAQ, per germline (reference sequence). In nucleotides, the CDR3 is TGTGCCAGCAGCTTAGTAGCGGGTTCTAATGAGCAGTTCTTC. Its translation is CASSLVAGSNEQFF.

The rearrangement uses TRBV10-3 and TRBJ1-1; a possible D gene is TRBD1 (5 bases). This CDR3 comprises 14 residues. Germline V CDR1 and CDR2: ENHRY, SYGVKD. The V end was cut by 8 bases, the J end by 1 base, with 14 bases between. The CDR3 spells CAIGTGPANTEAFF. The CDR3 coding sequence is TGTGCCATCGGGACCGGGCCAGCGAACACTGAAGCTTTCTTT.

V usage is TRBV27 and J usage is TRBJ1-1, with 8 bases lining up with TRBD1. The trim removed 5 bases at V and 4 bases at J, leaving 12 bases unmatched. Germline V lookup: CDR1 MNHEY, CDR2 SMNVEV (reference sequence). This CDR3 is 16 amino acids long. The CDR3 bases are TGTGCCAGCAGTCCCTGGACAGGGAACGAAGGCACTGAAGCTTTCTTT. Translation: CASSPWTGNEGTEAFF.

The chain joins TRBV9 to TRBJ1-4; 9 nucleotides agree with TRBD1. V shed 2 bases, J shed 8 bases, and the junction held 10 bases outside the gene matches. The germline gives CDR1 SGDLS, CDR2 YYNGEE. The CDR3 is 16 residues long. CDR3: CASSVGTGSISEKLFF. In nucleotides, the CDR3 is TGTGCCAGCAGCGTCGGGACAGGGAGTATAAGCGAAAAACTGTTTTTT.

The CDR3 loop reads CAISESGGGNEKLFF. As DNA, the CDR3 is TGTGCCATCAGTGAGTCCGGGGGGGGTAATGAAAAACTGTTTTTT. The chain carries TRBV10-3 and TRBJ1-4; D is perhaps TRBD1 (5 bases). Germline-derived CDR1 and CDR2 are ENHRY and SYGVKD. The CDR3 runs 15 residues. The ends were cut back, 0 bases at V and 4 bases at J, with 9 bases in the middle.

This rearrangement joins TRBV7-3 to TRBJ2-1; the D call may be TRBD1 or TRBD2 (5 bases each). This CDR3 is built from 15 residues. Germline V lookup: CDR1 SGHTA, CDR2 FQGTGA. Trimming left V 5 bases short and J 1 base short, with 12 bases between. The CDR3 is CASSTPGSSYNEQFF. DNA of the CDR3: TGTGCCAGCAGCACGCCAGGGAGTTCCTACAATGAGCAGTTCTTC.

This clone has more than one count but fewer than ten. The CDR3 DNA sequence: TGTGCCAGCGGCCGTGTCGGCGGAAGCGATGAGCAGTTCTTC. The encoded protein is CASGRVGGSDEQFF. The chain joins TRBV2 to TRBJ2-1; D is ambiguous. Between the trimmed V and J ends, which lost 8 bases and 8 bases, there was a span of 19 bases. The CDR3 is 14 amino acids. Germline V gives CDR1 SNHLY, CDR2 FYNNEI.